These 4 T cell receptor beta chains originate from one sample sequenced in a study of T cells in Graves' hyperthyroidism and ophthalmopathy (dated by TCRdb to about 2019). Library construction relied on multiplex PCR. Reads for this sample came from an Illumina HiSeq 2000. The TCR beta CDR3 regions were amplified from RNA transcripts. A first-round RT-PCR of the TCR CDR3 used the HTBI primer set with the Qiagen OneStep RT-PCR kit. TCRdb passed the public sequencing reads through fastp at Q25 and MiXCR, retaining productive beta sequences. Records with the same CDR3 protein are collapsed into one entry carrying the most frequent genes and DNA. Recorded for this sample are fewer than 650,000 distinct CDR3 sequences; roughly 13% of them occurred a single time. The ten largest account for roughly 5.7% of the sample. The sequencing input was blood. The receptor source for this set is a woman aged 25 to 45 with Graves' hyperthyroidism that later progressed to Graves' ophthalmopathy.

The V and J genes are TRBV29-1 and TRBJ1-1; a possible D gene is TRBD1 (6 bases). Trimming shortened V by 6 bases and J by 1 base, and 15 bases separated the two germline ends. From germline, CDR1 is SQVTM and CDR2 ANQGSEA. The CDR3 spans 14 residues. The CDR3 reads CSVQRQAENTEAFF. DNA for the CDR3: TGCAGCGTACAAAGACAGGCGGAGAACACTGAAGCTTTCTTT.

J is TRBJ2-7 and V is TRBV6-5, with D possibly being TRBD1 (6 bases). CDR1 is MNHEY, CDR2 SVGAGI, per germline. Trimming removed 2 bases at V and 5 bases at J, with 10 bases between. The CDR3 is made up of 13 amino acids. The CDR3: CASSYARGHEQYF. CDR3 in DNA: TGTGCCAGCAGTTACGCCAGGGGTCACGAGCAGTACTTC.

The chain combines TRBV19 with TRBJ1-3; D remains ambiguous. V shed 3 bases and J shed 2 bases, with 11 bases lying between them. This CDR3 is 15 amino acids long. From germline, CDR1 is LNHDA and CDR2 SQIVND (reference sequence). The CDR3 here is CASSMRRIPGNTIYF. Here the CDR3 DNA reads TGTGCCAGTAGTATGAGACGGATCCCTGGAAACACCATATATTTT.

This clonotype was counted between two and nine times. This could be a read error, since a much larger clone is one nucleotide away. The chain links TRBV11-2 to TRBJ1-5, with 7 bases identical to TRBD1. Looked up from germline, CDR1 is SGHAT and CDR2 is FQNNGV. The CDR3 has 14 residues. The chain's CDR3 is CASSSGQFNRPQHF. CDR3 nucleotide sequence: TGTGCCAGCAGCTCGGGACAGTTCAATCGGCCCCAGCATTTT.